The TCR beta chain described here comes from a study of Ad26.COV2.S vaccination and SARS-CoV-2 variants. Study information: Dosing was one shot or two shots 56 days apart.

Treatment denoted: 19 received Ad26.COV2.S at low or high dose, single or two shots; roughly five received placebo; per-sample allocation not given. Samples came from day 63 after the first vaccine or placebo injection. TCRdb keeps only in-frame clones here, not all; method: immunoSEQ multiplex PCR. The repertoire has some 290,000 clones, approximately 86% of them found once; the top ten carry roughly 2%. The CDR3 has 18 residues. Trimming took 2 bases from V and 0 from J, leaving 19 bases between them. The germline CDR1 and CDR2 sequences are MNHEY and SVGEGT. This receptor was obtained from a person between 18 and 65 years old who received the Ad26.COV2.S COVID-19 vaccine or a placebo. The source was peripheral blood, collected in a trial of Ad26.COV2.S vaccine versus placebo. This chain links TRBV6-2 or TRBV6-3 with TRBJ1-2; D gene unclear. In DNA form, the CDR3 reads TGTGCCAGCAGTTACCGCAACCTTTGGGGAGAGTCTAACTATGGCTACACCTTC. Its protein is CASSYRNLWGESNYGYTF.